The 29 T cell receptor beta chains below all came from one sample that was sequenced in a study of CXCR3-negative and CXCR3-positive naive CD8 T cells (dated by TCRdb to the late 2010s). No antigen is known for these receptors. Here is what the overall study found, with its caveats: TRB CDR3s from CXCR3-positive naive cells showed higher hydrophobicity (lower Kidera factor 4), lower energy, and higher strength and volume indices than CXCR3-negative naive cells.

The instrument was a NextSeq 550. The Human TCR Profiling Kit (MiLaboratory) was used to make UMI-labeled 5' RACE TRB cDNA libraries. After the reads were reprocessed by TCRdb, one entry was made per CDR3 protein sequence, with no DNA. The sample table includes 150,000 to 180,000 distinct CDR3 sequences. The top ten constitute less than 0.55% of the sample. What was sequenced was naive CXCR3+ CD8+ T cells from blood. In the paper's terms, the cell subset or site label means: CD45RO-CCR7+CD27+CD95- naive CD8+ T cells expressing CXCR3 (TNR3+). These receptor sequences come from a human donor in good health. Some clones in this sample may be carry-over from other donors' samples.

V is TRBV3-1 and J is TRBJ2-2; TCRdb selects TRBD1, and the lack of DNA leaves this call unchecked. Germline V CDR1 and CDR2: LGHDT, YNNKEL (reference sequence). The CDR3 is 16 residues long. CDR3: CASSQDRGVRTGELFF.

The chain is built from TRBV27 and TRBJ2-3; checking the TCRdb D call of TRBD1 is not possible without DNA. The germline gives CDR1 MNHEY, CDR2 SMNVEV (reference sequence). This CDR3 has 16 residues. The CDR3 reads CASSPTTGGLTDTQYF.

This rearrangement joins TRBV28 to TRBJ2-3; TCRdb gives TRBD1 as the D gene, but with no DNA this cannot be confirmed. Germline CDR1 and CDR2: MDHEN and SYDVKM. The CDR3 contains 15 residues. CDR3 in amino acids: CAGKGAITSTDTQYF.

This rearrangement joins TRBV3-2 to TRBJ2-7; absent DNA, TCRdb's TRBD2 call cannot be checked. TRBV3-2 counts as a pseudogene. The CDR3 runs to 16 residues. The CDR3 reads CASSQHLAGSCSEQYF.

V usage is TRBV11-3 and J usage is TRBJ2-1; TCRdb's D call, TRBD1, is unchecked because there is no DNA. The CDR3 spans 14 residues. The germline gives CDR1 SGHNT, CDR2 YENEEA. The CDR3 sequence: CASSLPTGVREQFF.

The V gene is TRBV10-3, the J gene TRBJ2-5. CDR1 ENHRY and CDR2 SYGVKD come from the germline V gene. The CDR3 length is 12 residues. The CDR3 region is CAISEDEETQYF.

The J gene is TRBJ2-7, the V gene TRBV6-5. This CDR3 has 14 amino acids. Germline CDR1 reads MNHEY; CDR2 reads SVGAGI. The CDR3 loop is CASSHSDLSYEQYF.

CDR3 sequence reads: CASSKGQGARGRNSPLHF. The chain carries TRBV28 and TRBJ1-6; TCRdb reports TRBD1, a call that lacks DNA to check it against. This CDR3 has 18 amino acids. Looked up from germline, CDR1 is MDHEN and CDR2 is SYDVKM.

The J gene is TRBJ2-7, the V gene TRBV20-1; TCRdb proposes TRBD1, but this gene call is untestable without DNA. Germline V gene lookup returns CDR1 DFQATT and CDR2 SNEGSKA (reference sequence). This CDR3 region has 17 residues. The CDR3 loop reads CSARDDWGQRASYEQYF.

V and J are TRBV25-1 and TRBJ2-7; the D call from TCRdb, TRBD2, cannot be confirmed without DNA. Germline V lookup: CDR1 MGHDK, CDR2 SYGVNS. The CDR3 has 19 amino acids. The CDR3 is CASSESVGATSGISYEQYF.

The V gene is TRBV5-5, the J gene TRBJ2-7. This CDR3 is 11 amino acids long. CDR1 is SGHKS, CDR2 YYEKEE, per germline (reference sequence). The CDR3 region is CASSPAYEQYF. Variable domain in full (rest from reference TRBV5-5 and TRBJ2-7): DAGVTQSPTHLIKTRGQQVTLRCSPISGHKSVSWYQQVLGQGPQFIFQYYEKEERGRGNFPDRFSARQFPNYSSELNVNALLLGDSALYLCASSPAYEQYFGPGTRLTVT.

The genes are TRBV7-3 and TRBJ2-3; TCRdb's D gene call, TRBD2, goes unchecked for lack of DNA. This CDR3 region has 16 residues. CDR1 is SGHTA, CDR2 FQGTGA, per germline. CDR3 in amino acids: CASSFIAPRGPDTQYF.

This chain uses TRBV7-9 with TRBJ1-4; no DNA is available, so the TRBD1 call from TCRdb remains unchecked. CDR3 length: 13 amino acids. From germline, CDR1 is SEHNR and CDR2 FQNEAQ (reference sequence). The CDR3 protein is CASSQNRQGKLFF.

The rearrangement uses TRBV29-1 and TRBJ2-5; TCRdb proposes TRBD2, but this gene call is untestable without DNA. The CDR3 has 14 residues. The germline V gene has CDR1 SQVTM and CDR2 ANQGSEA. The CDR3 is CSVIRLAGQETLYF.

The chain has TRBV27 and TRBJ2-7; TCRdb's D gene call, TRBD2, goes unchecked for lack of DNA. There are 15 residues in the CDR3. Germline assignment: CDR1 MNHEY and CDR2 SMNVEV (reference sequence). This CDR3 is CASRTSGIGSYEQYF.

The rearrangement links TRBV6-5 to TRBJ2-2. CDR1 is MNHEY, CDR2 SVGAGI, per germline. The CDR3 extends over 15 amino acids. The CDR3 sequence: CASTFMETNTGELFF.

The chain carries TRBV7-9 and TRBJ2-7; TCRdb picks TRBD2, but there is no DNA to check that call. Germline CDR1 reads SEHNR; CDR2 reads FQNEAQ (reference sequence). This CDR3 has 16 amino acids. The CDR3 is CASSGTSGRAPYEQYF.

The chain couples TRBV19 to TRBJ2-1; there is no DNA to check the TCRdb D call of TRBD2. In germline, CDR1 is LNHDA, CDR2 SQIVND (reference sequence). The CDR3 length is 14 residues. CDR3 sequence: CASSTSGVYNEQFF. Filled out from reference TRBV19 and TRBJ2-1, the complete variable domain reads DGGITQSPKYLFRKEGQNVTLSCEQNLNHDAMYWYRQDPGQGLRLIYYSQIVNDFQKGDIAEGYSVSREKKESFPLTVTSAQKNPTAFYLCASSTSGVYNEQFFGPGTRLTVL.

This chain connects TRBV19 to TRBJ2-1. The CDR3 sequence is 15 residues long. From germline, CDR1 is LNHDA and CDR2 SQIVND (reference sequence). The CDR3 is CASSIDGSSYNEQFF.

The chain recombines TRBV27 with TRBJ2-1; without DNA, the TCRdb call of TRBD2 cannot be checked. The CDR3 is made up of 16 amino acids. Per germline, CDR1 MNHEY and CDR2 SMNVEV (reference sequence). This CDR3 is CASSLIGLAGNNEQFF.

This chain joins TRBV12-3 or TRBV12-4 and TRBJ2-1; TCRdb gives TRBD1 as the D gene, but with no DNA this cannot be confirmed. The CDR3 consists of 16 residues. CDR3 residues: CASSSPHQPGGDEQFF.

This sequence joins TRBV12-3 or TRBV12-4 and TRBJ2-1. This CDR3 spans 14 amino acids. CDR3 sequence: CASSFMGSYNEQFF.

The gene calls are TRBV7-8 and TRBJ2-1; the D call from TCRdb, TRBD1, cannot be confirmed without DNA. CDR1 and CDR2 (germline): SGHVS, FQNEAQ. This CDR3 is built from 16 residues. CDR3 amino acids: CASSGDRVGGYNEQFF.

The chain employs TRBV5-1 and TRBJ2-5; TCRdb returns TRBD1, unconfirmable since there is no DNA. This CDR3 is 13 amino acids long. Germline CDR1 SGHRS, CDR2 YFSETQ. The CDR3 is CASSKGLQETQYF. Full variable domain (missing parts from reference TRBV5-1 and TRBJ2-5): KAGVTQTPRYLIKTRGQQVTLSCSPISGHRSVSWYQQTPGQGLQFLFEYFSETQRNKGNFPGRFSGRQFSNSRSEMNVSTLELGDSALYLCASSKGLQETQYFGPGTRLLVL.

The CDR3 is CASSLSGTQETQYF. The chain is built from TRBV6-5 and TRBJ2-5; TCRdb selects TRBD2, and the lack of DNA leaves this call unchecked. The CDR3 spans 14 residues. Germline V gene sequence: CDR1 MNHEY, CDR2 SVGAGI.

The chain joins TRBV7-9 to TRBJ1-1; there is no DNA to check the TCRdb D call of TRBD1. The germline V gene has CDR1 SEHNR and CDR2 FQNEAQ (reference sequence). The CDR3 has 14 residues. The chain's CDR3 is CASRFPGQGTEAFF.

This chain joins TRBV7-9 and TRBJ2-1; the D call from TCRdb, TRBD2, cannot be confirmed without DNA. Looked up from germline, CDR1 is SEHNR and CDR2 is FQNEAQ (reference sequence). This CDR3 is 14 amino acids long. The CDR3 sequence is CASSLAGSGNEQFF. The whole variable domain, filled in from reference TRBV7-9 and TRBJ2-1, reads DTGVSQNPRHKITKRGQNVTFRCDPISEHNRLYWYRQTLGQGPEFLTYFQNEAQLEKSRLLSDRFSAERPKGSFSTLEIQRTEQGDSAMYLCASSLAGSGNEQFFGPGTRLTVL.

The J gene is TRBJ2-2, the V gene TRBV5-1. The V gene's germline CDR1 is SGHRS and CDR2 YFSETQ. This CDR3 contains 14 residues. This CDR3 reads CASSIGSGLGELFF.

This chain connects TRBV6-2 or TRBV6-3 to TRBJ2-3; TCRdb outputs TRBD2, but without DNA this stays unchecked. CDR3 length: 13 residues. The germline V gene encodes CDR1 MNHEY and CDR2 SVGEGT. The CDR3 loop reads CASSSGITDTQYF.